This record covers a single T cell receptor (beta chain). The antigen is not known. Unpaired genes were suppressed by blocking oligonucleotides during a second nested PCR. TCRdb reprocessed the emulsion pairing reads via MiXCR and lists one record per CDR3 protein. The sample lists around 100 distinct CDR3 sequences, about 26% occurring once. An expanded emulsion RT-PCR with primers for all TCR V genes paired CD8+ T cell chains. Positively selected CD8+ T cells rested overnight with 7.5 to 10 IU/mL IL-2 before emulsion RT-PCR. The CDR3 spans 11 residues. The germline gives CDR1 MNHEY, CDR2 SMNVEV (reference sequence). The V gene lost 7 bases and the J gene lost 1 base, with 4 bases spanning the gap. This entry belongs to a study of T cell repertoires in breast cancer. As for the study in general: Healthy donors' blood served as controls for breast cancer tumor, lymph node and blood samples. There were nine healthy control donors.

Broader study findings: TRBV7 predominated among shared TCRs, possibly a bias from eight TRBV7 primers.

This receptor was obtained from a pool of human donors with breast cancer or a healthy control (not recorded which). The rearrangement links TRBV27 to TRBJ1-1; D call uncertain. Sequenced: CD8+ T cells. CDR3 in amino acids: CASIPNTEAFF. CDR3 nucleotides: TGTGCCAGCATACCGAACACTGAAGCTTTCTTT.